This T cell receptor beta chain was sequenced for a study of blood T cells in healthy people across ages. Details on this clonotype: Its antigen is not known.

Study-wide findings and caveats: There were more naive CD4+ cells and higher diversity in long-lived donors than in aged donors.

PCR was performed a second time for about 7 to 11 cycles using a sample-barcoded 5' primer and a J-beta primer mix. All samples yielded 3 million or more CDR3-containing paired-end reads. TCRdb itself ran the 5' RACE reads through MiXCR, one entry per CDR3 protein. This sample has roughly 1 million distinct CDR3 sequences, with around 25% found just once. With 4 bases removed from V and 6 bases from J, the gap between germline ends came to 10 bases. The CDR3 loop spans 13 amino acids. These sequences were also reported in another study, on T cells of mothers and their children. That source adds: Study donors consisted of a few healthy Caucasian mothers and their six children.

Sequencing used blood. The receptor comes from a girl aged 2 to 10 in good health. This chain connects TRBV12-3 or TRBV12-4 to TRBJ1-5; D call uncertain. CDR3 DNA: TGTGCCAGCAGTTCATATTCGGGTCAGCCCCAGCATTTT. Its protein is CASSSYSGQPQHF.